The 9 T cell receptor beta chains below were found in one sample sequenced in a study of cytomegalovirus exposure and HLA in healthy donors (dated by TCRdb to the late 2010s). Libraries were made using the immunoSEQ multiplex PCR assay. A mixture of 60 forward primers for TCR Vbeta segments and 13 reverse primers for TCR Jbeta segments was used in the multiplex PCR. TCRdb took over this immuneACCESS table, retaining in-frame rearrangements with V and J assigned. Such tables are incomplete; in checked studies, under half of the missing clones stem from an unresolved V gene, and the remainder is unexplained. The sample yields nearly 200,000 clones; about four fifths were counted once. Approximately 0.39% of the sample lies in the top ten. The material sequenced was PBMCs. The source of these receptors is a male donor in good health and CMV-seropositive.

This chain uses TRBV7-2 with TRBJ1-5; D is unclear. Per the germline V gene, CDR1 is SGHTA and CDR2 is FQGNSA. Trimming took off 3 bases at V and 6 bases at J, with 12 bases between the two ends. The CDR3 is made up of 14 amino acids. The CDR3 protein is CASSFSGSGQPQHF. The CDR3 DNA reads TGTGCCAGCAGCTTCTCAGGTTCTGGTCAGCCCCAGCATTTT.

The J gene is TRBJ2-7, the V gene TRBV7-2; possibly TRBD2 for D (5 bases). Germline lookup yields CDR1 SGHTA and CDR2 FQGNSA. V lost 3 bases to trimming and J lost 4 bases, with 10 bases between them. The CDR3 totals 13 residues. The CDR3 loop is CASSLGEGYEQYF. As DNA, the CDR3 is TGTGCCAGCAGCTTGGGAGAAGGATACGAGCAGTACTTC.

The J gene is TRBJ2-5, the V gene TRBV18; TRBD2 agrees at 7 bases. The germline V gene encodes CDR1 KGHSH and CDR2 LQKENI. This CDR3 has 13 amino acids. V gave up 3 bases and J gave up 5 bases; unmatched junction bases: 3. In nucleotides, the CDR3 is TGTGCCAGCTCACCGCGGGACTACGAGACCCAGTACTTC. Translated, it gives CASSPRDYETQYF.

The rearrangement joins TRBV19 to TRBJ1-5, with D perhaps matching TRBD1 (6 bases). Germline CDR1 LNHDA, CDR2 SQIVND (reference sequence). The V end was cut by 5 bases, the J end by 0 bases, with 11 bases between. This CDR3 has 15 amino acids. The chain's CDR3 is CASSVRQDSNQPQHF. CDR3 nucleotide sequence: TGTGCCAGTAGTGTAAGACAGGATAGCAATCAGCCCCAGCATTTT.

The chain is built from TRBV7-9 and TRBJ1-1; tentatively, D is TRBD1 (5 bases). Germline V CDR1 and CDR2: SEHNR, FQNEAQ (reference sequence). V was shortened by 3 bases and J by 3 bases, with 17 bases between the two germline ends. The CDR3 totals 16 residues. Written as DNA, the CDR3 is TGTGCCAGCAGCTTCACAGGAAAAGGAGACTACACTGAAGCTTTCTTT. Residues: CASSFTGKGDYTEAFF.

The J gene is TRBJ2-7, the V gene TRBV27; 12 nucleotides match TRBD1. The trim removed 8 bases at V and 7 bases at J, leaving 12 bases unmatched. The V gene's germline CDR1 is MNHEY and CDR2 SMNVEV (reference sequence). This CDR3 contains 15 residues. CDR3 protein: CASGSPGQGAGEQYF. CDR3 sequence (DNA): TGTGCCAGCGGCTCCCCGGGACAGGGGGCGGGTGAGCAGTACTTC.

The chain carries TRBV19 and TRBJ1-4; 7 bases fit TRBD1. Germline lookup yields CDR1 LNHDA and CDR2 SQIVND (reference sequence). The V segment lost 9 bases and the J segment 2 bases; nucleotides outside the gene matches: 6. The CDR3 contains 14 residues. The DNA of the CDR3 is TGTGCCAGCGGAAGGGGGCCGACTAATGAAAAACTGTTTTTT. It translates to CASGRGPTNEKLFF.

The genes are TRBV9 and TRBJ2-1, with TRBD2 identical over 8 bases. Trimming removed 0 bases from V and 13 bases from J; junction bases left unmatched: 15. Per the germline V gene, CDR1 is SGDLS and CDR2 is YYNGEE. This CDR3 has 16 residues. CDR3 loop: CASSVDPLGTRLVQFF. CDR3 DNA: TGTGCCAGCAGCGTAGACCCATTGGGGACTAGGTTGGTACAGTTCTTC. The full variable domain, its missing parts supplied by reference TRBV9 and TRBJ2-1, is DSGVTQTPKHLITATGQRVTLRCSPRSGDLSVYWYQQSLDQGLQFLIQYYNGEERAKGNILERFSAQQFPDLHSELNLSSLELGDSALYFCASSVDPLGTRLVQFFGPGTRLTVL.

The CDR3 region has the DNA TGTGCCAGCAGTTACGCCCCACGGGTCTACGAGCAGTACTTC. Translating it yields CASSYAPRVYEQYF. This rearrangement joins TRBV6-5 to TRBJ2-7; no firm D call. CDR3 size: 14 residues. V lost 2 bases to trimming and J lost 3 bases, with 11 bases between them. The V gene's germline CDR1 is MNHEY and CDR2 SVGAGI.